This TCR beta chain was observed in a study of T cell changes during pregnancy in multiple sclerosis (dated by TCRdb to between 2019 and 2020). About the study as a whole: Changes in the T cell repertoire over the course of pregnancy were examined in this study in women with multiple sclerosis.

The library was built by means of the immunoSEQ multiplex PCR assay. TCRdb took over this immuneACCESS table, retaining in-frame rearrangements with V and J assigned. Such tables are incomplete; in checked studies, under half of the missing clones stem from an unresolved V gene, and the remainder is unexplained. Recorded for this sample are fewer than 45,000 clones; 89% of them occurred a single time. The ten largest clones take up 0.45% to 0.6% of the sample. With respect to this clone: The clone's antigen remains unknown. Base quality data are lacking; no much larger clone is found one base away.

Trimming at the junction amounts to 5 bases on V and 8 bases on J, and the germline ends lie 15 bases apart. Measured from the cysteine to the phenylalanine, the CDR3 is 13 residues long. Solely the CDR3 DNA is kept, with 39 bases framed from the first base. CDR1 SGHTA and CDR2 FQGNSA are derived from the germline V gene. This receptor was taken from a female donor with multiple sclerosis, enrolled in a pregnancy study. The specimen was CD4+ T cells from peripheral blood mononuclear cells, collected in the first trimester of pregnancy. The rearranged segments are TRBV7-2 and TRBJ1-1, with no reliable assignment of the D segment. The CDR3 in this case is CASSDLRELEAFF. In nucleotide form, the sequence is TGTGCCAGCAGCGACCTCCGGGAGTTGGAAGCTTTCTTT.